These 28 T cell receptor beta chains were all obtained from the same sample, sequenced in a study of brain T cells in children with intractable seizures. Libraries were prepared by immunoSEQ multiplex PCR; TCRdb keeps only in-frame clonotypes and omits some of them. The sample contains tens of thousands of clones, about 92% of which appear only once. Source: peripheral blood, taken at surgery. Receptors were obtained from a boy in the first two years of life with tuberous sclerosis and intractable seizures.

V gene TRBV24-1 combines with J gene TRBJ1-2, with 9 bases that match TRBD1. Trimming cost V 9 bases and J 7 bases; bases outside gene matches: 11. There are 14 residues in the CDR3. Germline CDR1 reads KGHDR; CDR2 reads SFDVKD. CDR3 protein: CATDYDRTGVGYTF. The CDR3 nucleotides read TGTGCCACCGACTATGATCGGACAGGGGTTGGCTACACCTTC.

This clone has only one observation. The rearrangement uses TRBV7-6 and TRBJ2-1; the match to TRBD2 covers 10 bases. The V and J ends lost 4 bases and 6 bases, in that order; junction bases with no gene match: 6. The CDR3 consists of 15 residues. Germline lookup yields CDR1 SGHVS and CDR2 FNYEAQ. This CDR3 is CASSSPRTSGNEQFF. Here the CDR3 DNA reads TGTGCCAGCAGCTCCCCGCGGACTAGCGGCAATGAGCAGTTCTTC.

The chain combines TRBV9 with TRBJ2-2; D call uncertain. The CDR3 is 12 residues long. Germline CDR1 reads SGDLS; CDR2 reads YYNGEE. Trimming stripped 5 bases from V and 0 bases from J, with 2 bases between. CDR3 region: CASRANTGELFF. The CDR3 bases are TGTGCCAGCAGAGCGAACACCGGGGAGCTGTTTTTT.

This chain links TRBV30 with TRBJ1-2; D uncertain. The CDR3 is 14 amino acids. The V end was cut by 1 base, the J end by 2 bases, with 11 bases between. Germline CDR1 is GTSNPN and CDR2 is SVGIG (reference sequence). The CDR3 region is CAWSGSKVNYGYTF. CDR3 DNA sequence: TGTGCCTGGAGTGGGAGTAAAGTGAACTATGGCTACACCTTC.

The sample holds one count of this clone. This CDR3 reads CASRGGQGEKLFF. CDR3 DNA: TGTGCCAGCAGAGGGGGTCAAGGTGAAAAACTGTTTTTT. The chain combines TRBV6-5 with TRBJ1-4; a weak D match, TRBD1 (6 bases). The CDR3 contains 13 residues. V dropped 6 bases and J dropped 7 bases, with 12 bases sitting between them. Germline-derived CDR1 and CDR2 are MNHEY and SVGAGI.

This clone has just one count. The rearrangement joins TRBV5-1 to TRBJ2-7; D is unclear. Germline CDR1 and CDR2: SGHRS and YFSETQ. V gave up 0 bases and J gave up 0 bases, with 4 bases separating them. This CDR3 spans 13 amino acids. DNA of the CDR3: TGCGCCAGCAGCTTGGCTTACTCCTACGAGCAGTACTTC. Amino acids: CASSLAYSYEQYF.

This chain connects TRBV2 to TRBJ1-2; D is ambiguous. CDR1 and CDR2 (germline): SNHLY, FYNNEI. The CDR3 runs to 15 residues. V lost 4 bases to trimming and J lost 0 bases, with 12 bases between them. CDR3 protein: CASSVDRQANYGYTF. The CDR3 DNA sequence: TGTGCCAGCAGTGTGGACCGTCAAGCTAACTATGGCTACACCTTC.

J is TRBJ2-5 and V is TRBV7-6; TRBD2 aligns across 9 bases. This CDR3 comprises 15 residues. CDR1 is SGHVS, CDR2 FNYEAQ, per germline. The V gene end was trimmed by 4 bases and the J gene end by 2 bases; junction bases not matched to a gene: 5. CDR3 amino acids: CASSSLAGSQETQYF. For the CDR3, the DNA is TGTGCCAGCAGCTCTCTAGCGGGGAGTCAAGAGACCCAGTACTTC.

The V call is TRBV7-8, the J call TRBJ2-5; D gene uncertain. The germline gives CDR1 SGHVS, CDR2 FQNEAQ. Deletions cut 3 bases from V and 5 bases from J, with 7 bases between. The CDR3 is 12 amino acids. Here the CDR3 reads CASSFLMETQYF. In DNA form, the CDR3 reads TGTGCCAGCAGCTTCTTGATGGAGACCCAGTACTTC.

The CDR3, as DNA: TGTGCCAGCAGTTTAAGGGGGCGGGCAGGTGAAAAACTGTTTTTT. Translation gives CASSLRGRAGEKLFF. This chain connects TRBV27 to TRBJ1-4, with TRBD1 identical over 7 bases. CDR1 is MNHEY, CDR2 SMNVEV, per germline (reference sequence). The V and J ends lost 2 bases and 7 bases, in that order; junction bases with no gene match: 7. This CDR3 region has 15 residues.

V and J are TRBV19 and TRBJ2-3; TRBD1 aligns across 7 bases. The CDR3 runs 15 residues. The J segment lost 3 bases and the V segment lost 3 bases, leaving 6 bases of the junction unmatched. From germline, CDR1 is LNHDA and CDR2 SQIVND (reference sequence). The chain's CDR3 is CASSMGTAGTDTQYF. DNA of the CDR3: TGTGCCAGTAGTATGGGGACAGCCGGTACAGATACGCAGTATTTT.

This clone was recorded only once. The V call is TRBV15, the J call TRBJ1-6, with D tentatively TRBD1 (5 bases). Germline CDR1 LNHNV, CDR2 YYDKDF (reference sequence). The CDR3 has 17 amino acids. Trimming removed 5 bases from V and 0 bases from J, with 14 bases in between. CDR3 DNA sequence: TGTGCCACCAGCGAACGATGGGGGAGCTCCTATAATTCACCCCTCCACTTT. Its translation: CATSERWGSSYNSPLHF.

The chain has TRBV7-9 and TRBJ1-3; 8 positions match TRBD1. CDR1 SEHNR and CDR2 FQNEAQ come from the germline V gene (reference sequence). This CDR3 has 19 amino acids. V lost 5 bases and J lost 1; bases outside the gene matches: 16. CDR3 sequence reads: CASSPGTGRILGSGNTIYF. Written as DNA, the CDR3 is TGTGCCAGCAGCCCCGGGACAGGCAGAATCCTTGGTTCTGGAAACACCATATATTTT.

V is TRBV28 and J is TRBJ2-7; no definite D call. The CDR3 consists of 15 residues. Trimming removed 2 bases from V and 1 base from J, with 12 bases in between. CDR1 and CDR2 (germline): MDHEN, SYDVKM. The chain's CDR3 is CASSLVGRQSYEQYF. CDR3 bases: TGTGCCAGCAGTTTAGTCGGCCGGCAGTCCTACGAGCAGTACTTC.

This chain connects TRBV19 to TRBJ1-2; D not certain. Germline V gene sequence: CDR1 LNHDA, CDR2 SQIVND (reference sequence). This CDR3 is built from 15 residues. V lost 5 bases to trimming and J lost 6 bases, with 19 bases between them. The CDR3 is CASSPLGNGSHGYTF. The CDR3 nucleotides are TGTGCCAGTAGTCCCCTCGGGAACGGGAGTCATGGCTACACCTTC.

The genes are TRBV12-3 or TRBV12-4 and TRBJ2-1, with 12 bases aligning to TRBD1. CDR3 length: 13 residues. With 8 bases clipped from V and 8 bases from J, the junction kept 4 bases outside the gene matches. CDR3: CASGTGGWDEQFF. CDR3 in DNA: TGTGCCAGCGGGACAGGGGGCTGGGATGAGCAGTTCTTC.

The rearrangement uses TRBV6-1 and TRBJ1-6, with 9 bases fitting TRBD1. The germline gives CDR1 MNHNS, CDR2 SASEGT. This CDR3 has 15 amino acids. V was clipped by 2 bases and J by 13 bases; unmatched bases: 9. For the CDR3, the DNA is TGTGCCAGCAGTGAATATTCCGGGACAGGGAGTCCCCTCCACTTT. Translating it yields CASSEYSGTGSPLHF.

V is TRBV11-2 and J is TRBJ2-1; 10 nucleotides match TRBD2. Germline CDR1 SGHAT, CDR2 FQNNGV. J lost 6 bases, V lost 6 bases, and 11 bases had no gene match. This CDR3 comprises 16 residues. Here the CDR3 DNA reads TGTGCCAGCAGGAAAATAGCGGGAGGAAAGTTCAATGAGCAGTTCTTC. Its translation: CASRKIAGGKFNEQFF.

J is TRBJ2-7 and V is TRBV13; the match to TRBD1 covers 11 bases. After removal of 5 bases from V and 1 base from J, the junction contained 4 bases not matched to a gene. This CDR3 is 15 amino acids long. Germline V CDR1 and CDR2: PRHDT, FYEKMQ (reference sequence). CDR3 nucleotides: TGTGCCAGCAGCCTGGGACAGGGGGTGTCCTACGAGCAGTACTTC. Translation gives CASSLGQGVSYEQYF. Full variable domain (remainder filled in from reference TRBV13 and TRBJ2-7): AAGVIQSPRHLIKEKRETATLKCYPIPRHDTVYWYQQGPGQDPQFLISFYEKMQSDKGSIPDRFSAQQFSDYHSELNMSSLELGDSALYFCASSLGQGVSYEQYFGPGTRLTVT.

The rearrangement links TRBV19 to TRBJ1-6; weak D call: TRBD1 (6 bases). The CDR3 spans 15 residues. V lost 2 bases, J lost 6 bases, and 11 bases lay in between. The germline V gene encodes CDR1 LNHDA and CDR2 SQIVND (reference sequence). The CDR3 DNA is TGTGCCAGTAGTATAAGCAGGGGAAGTAATTCACCCCTCCACTTT. It encodes CASSISRGSNSPLHF.

The chain uses TRBV18 and TRBJ1-1; D may be TRBD1 (5 bases). V was cut by 5 bases and J by 5 bases, with 12 bases left in between. CDR3 length equals 13 residues. Germline CDR1 is KGHSH and CDR2 is LQKENI. CDR3 loop: CASSSNEGTEAFF. In DNA form, the CDR3 reads TGTGCCAGCTCATCAAACGAGGGGACTGAAGCTTTCTTT.

The V call is TRBV15, the J call TRBJ2-3, with 8 bases fitting TRBD1. V dropped 1 base and J dropped 3; count of bases not matched to a gene: 3. Germline CDR1 LNHNV, CDR2 YYDKDF (reference sequence). CDR3 length: 15 residues. The CDR3 DNA reads as TGTGCCACCAGCAGAGGTCAGGGGGCGACAGATACGCAGTATTTT. The encoded protein is CATSRGQGATDTQYF.

The V call is TRBV20-1, the J call TRBJ1-1; D remains unclear. V was shortened by 5 bases and J by 8 bases, with 6 bases between the two germline ends. CDR3 length equals 9 residues. Germline V gives CDR1 DFQATT, CDR2 SNEGSKA (reference sequence). CDR3 DNA sequence: TGCAGTGCTGGCGGGGAAGCTTTCTTT. Its translation is CSAGGEAFF.

This sequence joins TRBV11-3 and TRBJ1-2; 11 positions match TRBD1. The ends lost 2 bases at V and 8 bases at J; junction bases unmatched: 7. The CDR3 is 15 amino acids. Looked up from germline, CDR1 is SGHNT and CDR2 is YENEEA. The CDR3: CASSLMGQGVQGYTF. The CDR3 bases are TGTGCCAGCAGCTTAATGGGACAGGGGGTTCAAGGCTACACCTTC. The whole variable domain, remainder taken from reference TRBV11-3 and TRBJ1-2, is EAGVVQSPRYKIIEKKQPVAFWCNPISGHNTLYWYLQNLGQGPELLIRYENEEAVDDSQLPKDRFSAERLKGVDSTLKIQPAELGDSAVYLCASSLMGQGVQGYTFGSGTRLTVV.

V and J are TRBV11-2 and TRBJ1-1; D is perhaps TRBD1 (6 bases). The CDR3 covers 15 residues. V lost 0 bases and J 3 bases, leaving 11 bases between the germline ends. Germline lookup yields CDR1 SGHAT and CDR2 FQNNGV. CDR3 loop: CASSLDGGLDTEAFF. CDR3 DNA sequence: TGTGCCAGCAGCTTAGATGGGGGCTTGGACACTGAAGCTTTCTTT.

The chain recombines TRBV19 with TRBJ1-1; no firm D call. V was trimmed by 0 bases and J by 5 bases, leaving 13 bases between them. CDR1 is LNHDA and CDR2 is SQIVND in the germline V gene (reference sequence). This CDR3 has 15 amino acids. Here the CDR3 reads CASSIDLLSPTEAFF. The CDR3 bases are TGTGCCAGTAGTATAGACTTATTAAGCCCAACTGAAGCTTTCTTT. The full variable domain, in which reference TRBV19 and TRBJ1-1 provide the parts outside the CDR3, is DGGITQSPKYLFRKEGQNVTLSCEQNLNHDAMYWYRQDPGQGLRLIYYSQIVNDFQKGDIAEGYSVSREKKESFPLTVTSAQKNPTAFYLCASSIDLLSPTEAFFGQGTRLTVV.

This chain joins TRBV7-2 and TRBJ2-5; 12 nucleotides match TRBD1. CDR1 SGHTA and CDR2 FQGNSA come from the germline V gene. V was pared by 1 base and J by 4 bases, with 4 bases of the junction left unmatched. This CDR3 has 16 amino acids. CDR3 bases: TGTGCCAGCAGCTTAGTGGGGACAGGGGGCGGAGAGACCCAGTACTTC. The encoded protein is CASSLVGTGGGETQYF.

V gene TRBV11-3 combines with J gene TRBJ2-5; D remains unclear. Germline V gene sequence: CDR1 SGHNT, CDR2 YENEEA. Trimming cost V 1 base and J 5 bases, with 5 bases left between them. The CDR3 sequence is 12 residues long. In DNA, the CDR3 is TGTGCCAGCAGCTTAGTAACCGAGACCCAGTACTTC. It encodes CASSLVTETQYF.